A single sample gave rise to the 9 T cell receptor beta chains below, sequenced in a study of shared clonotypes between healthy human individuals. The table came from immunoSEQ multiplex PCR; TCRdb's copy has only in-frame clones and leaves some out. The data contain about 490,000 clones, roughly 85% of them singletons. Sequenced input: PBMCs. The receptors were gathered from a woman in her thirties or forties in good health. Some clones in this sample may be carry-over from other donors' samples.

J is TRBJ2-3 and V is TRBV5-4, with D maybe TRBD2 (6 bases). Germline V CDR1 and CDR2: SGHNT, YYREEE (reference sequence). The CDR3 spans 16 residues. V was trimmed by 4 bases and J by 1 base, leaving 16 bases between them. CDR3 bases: TGTGCCAGCAGCCCTTCTCCGGGAGCGGGCACAGATACGCAGTATTTT. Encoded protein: CASSPSPGAGTDTQYF.

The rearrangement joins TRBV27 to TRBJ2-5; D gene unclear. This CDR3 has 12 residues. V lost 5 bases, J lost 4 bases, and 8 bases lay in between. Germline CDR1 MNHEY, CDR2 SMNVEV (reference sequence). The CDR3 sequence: CASSKSGETQYF. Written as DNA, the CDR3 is TGTGCCAGCAGTAAGTCTGGAGAGACCCAGTACTTC.

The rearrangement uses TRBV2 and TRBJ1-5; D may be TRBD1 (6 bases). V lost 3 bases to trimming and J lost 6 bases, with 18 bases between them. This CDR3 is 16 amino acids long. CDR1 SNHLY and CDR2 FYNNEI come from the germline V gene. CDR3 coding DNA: TGTGCCAGCAGTGATGGCGGCGCAGGGGTTCTTCAGCCCCAGCATTTT. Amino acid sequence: CASSDGGAGVLQPQHF.

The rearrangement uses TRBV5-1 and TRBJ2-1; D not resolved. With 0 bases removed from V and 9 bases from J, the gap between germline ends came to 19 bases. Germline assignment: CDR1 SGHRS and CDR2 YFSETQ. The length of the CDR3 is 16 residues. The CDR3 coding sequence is TGCGCCAGCAGCTTGGCCTTCGCCTCCCCGGCAAGTGAGCAGTTCTTC. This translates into CASSLAFASPASEQFF.

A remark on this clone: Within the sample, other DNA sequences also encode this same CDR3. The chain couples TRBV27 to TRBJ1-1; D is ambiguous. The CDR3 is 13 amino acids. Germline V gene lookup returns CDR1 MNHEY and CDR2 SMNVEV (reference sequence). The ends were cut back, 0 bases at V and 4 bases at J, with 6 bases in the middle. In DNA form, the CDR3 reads TGTGCCAGCAGTTTATCCGGGAGCACTGAAGCTTTCTTT. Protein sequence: CASSLSGSTEAFF.

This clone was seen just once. The DNA for the CDR3 is TGTGCCAGCAGCCTAACTAGCGGGGATTCCTACAATGAGCAGTTCTTC. Protein product: CASSLTSGDSYNEQFF. The chain joins TRBV6-6 to TRBJ2-1; TRBD2 matches 10 bases. The ends lost 6 bases at V and 1 base at J; junction bases unmatched: 6. This CDR3 has 16 amino acids. CDR1 and CDR2 from the germline V gene are MNHNY and SVGAGI (reference sequence).

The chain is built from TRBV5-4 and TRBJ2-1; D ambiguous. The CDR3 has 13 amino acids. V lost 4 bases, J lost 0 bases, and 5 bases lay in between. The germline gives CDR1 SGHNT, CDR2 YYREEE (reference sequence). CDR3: CASSSDSYNEQFF. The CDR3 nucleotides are TGTGCCAGCAGCAGTGACTCCTACAATGAGCAGTTCTTC.

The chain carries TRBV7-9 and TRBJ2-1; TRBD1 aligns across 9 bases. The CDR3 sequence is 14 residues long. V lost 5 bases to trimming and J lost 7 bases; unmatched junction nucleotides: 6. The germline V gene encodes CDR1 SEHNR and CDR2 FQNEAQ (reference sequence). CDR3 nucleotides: TGTGCCAGCAGCCTGGGACAGGGAGGGAATGAGCAGTTCTTC. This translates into CASSLGQGGNEQFF.

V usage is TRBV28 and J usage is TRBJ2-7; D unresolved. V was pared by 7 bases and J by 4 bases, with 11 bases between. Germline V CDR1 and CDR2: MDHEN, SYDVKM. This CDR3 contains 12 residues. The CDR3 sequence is CASTVKSYEQYF. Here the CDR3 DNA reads TGTGCCAGCACCGTTAAGTCTTACGAGCAGTACTTC.